One sample yielded the 11 T cell receptor beta chains listed below, sequenced in a study of blood T cell repertoires in COVID-19. Generated by immunoSEQ multiplex PCR, the TCRdb table keeps only in-frame clones and is missing some. This table holds approximately 110,000 clones, over 80% found once. The sample consisted of peripheral blood. Receptors originate from a woman aged 70-85 years with acute or convalescent COVID-19.

The chain combines TRBV11-2 with TRBJ1-4; 11 bases line up with TRBD1. Trimming at V came to 4 bases and at J to 8 bases, leaving 3 bases not matched to a gene. There are 14 residues in the CDR3. The germline V gene has CDR1 SGHAT and CDR2 FQNNGV. The CDR3 DNA reads TGTGCCAGCAGCTCGGGACAGGGGGAGGAAAAACTGTTTTTT. It translates to CASSSGQGEEKLFF.

V usage is TRBV6-5 and J usage is TRBJ1-3, with D possibly TRBD1 on 5 matching bases. V lost 4 bases and J lost 0, with 10 bases in between. The CDR3 covers 15 residues. Germline V gene sequence: CDR1 MNHEY, CDR2 SVGAGI. In DNA form, the CDR3 reads TGTGCCAGCAGTTTGCAGGGTGACTCTGGAAACACCATATATTTT. It encodes CASSLQGDSGNTIYF.

This clone was observed a handful of times. One end of the junction does not line up with germline, which may come from a read error. The genes are TRBV5-8 and TRBJ2-7; 8 bases match TRBD1. This CDR3 contains 12 residues. CDR1 and CDR2 (germline): SGHTS, YDEGEE. CDR3: CASSLGGTGHQF. The CDR3 DNA reads TGTGCCAGCAGCTTGGGGGGGACAGGTCACCAGTTC.

The V call is TRBV19, the J call TRBJ2-7, with D possibly being TRBD2 (6 bases). This CDR3 is 15 amino acids long. V lost 1 base, J lost 4 bases, and 14 bases lay in between. CDR1 and CDR2 (germline): LNHDA, SQIVND (reference sequence). CDR3 loop: CASSIGAGPTYEQYF. The CDR3 DNA reads TGTGCCAGTAGTATAGGTGCGGGACCTACGTACGAGCAGTACTTC.

This clone was recorded a few times. The chain has TRBV27 and TRBJ2-3; a weak D match, TRBD1 (6 bases). The CDR3 contains 14 residues. The V gene lost 5 bases and the J gene lost 0 bases, with 9 bases spanning the gap. Germline lookup yields CDR1 MNHEY and CDR2 SMNVEV (reference sequence). The CDR3 loop reads CASSGQSSTDTQYF. The DNA of the CDR3 is TGTGCCAGCAGTGGACAGTCTAGCACAGATACGCAGTATTTT.

The chain is built from TRBV9 and TRBJ2-5; possible D gene TRBD1, 7 bases. The germline V and J ends were trimmed by 0 bases and 2 bases, with 20 bases remaining between them. Per germline, CDR1 SGDLS and CDR2 YYNGEE. The CDR3 totals 18 residues. CDR3 in DNA: TGTGCCAGCAGCGTAGGGTCCCCCAGGGGGGCGCGTCAAGAGACCCAGTACTTC. As protein: CASSVGSPRGARQETQYF.

This chain connects TRBV6-1 to TRBJ2-1, with 7 nucleotides matching TRBD2. Per germline, CDR1 MNHNS and CDR2 SASEGT. V gave up 2 bases and J gave up 2 bases; unmatched junction bases: 6. The CDR3 is 16 amino acids. This CDR3 is CASSESLAATYNEQFF. In DNA, the CDR3 is TGTGCCAGCAGTGAAAGCCTAGCGGCCACCTACAATGAGCAGTTCTTC.

V and J are TRBV2 and TRBJ1-6; possible D gene TRBD1, 5 bases. Germline values: CDR1 SNHLY, CDR2 FYNNEI. Trimming removed 2 bases at V and 4 bases at J, with 15 bases between. This CDR3 comprises 17 residues. For the CDR3, the DNA is TGTGCCAGCAGTGAAATGGCTTCCGGACAATATAATTCACCCCTCCACTTT. It yields the protein CASSEMASGQYNSPLHF.

The V call is TRBV5-1, the J call TRBJ1-3; TRBD1 matches at 9 bases. CDR3 length: 16 amino acids. Germline trimming cut 5 bases from V and 2 bases from J; bases unmatched to any gene: 8. Germline V CDR1 and CDR2: SGHRS, YFSETQ. CDR3 region: CASRRRDRATGNTIYF. DNA of the CDR3: TGCGCCAGCAGAAGGAGGGACAGGGCTACTGGAAACACCATATATTTT.

The chain employs TRBV19 and TRBJ1-1, with TRBD1 matching over 10 bases. From germline, CDR1 is LNHDA and CDR2 SQIVND (reference sequence). V gave up 3 bases and J gave up 1 base; unmatched junction bases: 8. CDR3 length equals 17 residues. CDR3 loop: CASSIRGTGAWNTEAFF. The CDR3 nucleotides read TGTGCCAGTAGTATTCGTGGGACAGGGGCTTGGAACACTGAAGCTTTCTTT. Variable domain in full (rest from reference TRBV19 and TRBJ1-1): DGGITQSPKYLFRKEGQNVTLSCEQNLNHDAMYWYRQDPGQGLRLIYYSQIVNDFQKGDIAEGYSVSREKKESFPLTVTSAQKNPTAFYLCASSIRGTGAWNTEAFFGQGTRLTVV.

This chain connects TRBV5-6 to TRBJ2-1; 11 bases align to TRBD1. The CDR3 is 14 residues long. V gave up 5 bases and J gave up 6 bases; unmatched junction bases: 4. Germline CDR1 reads SGHDT; CDR2 reads YYEEEE. Written as DNA, the CDR3 is TGTGCCAGCAGTCGTGGGACAGGGGGCAATGAGCAGTTCTTC. Its protein product is CASSRGTGGNEQFF. The full variable domain, in which reference TRBV5-6 and TRBJ2-1 provide the parts outside the CDR3, is DAGVTQSPTHLIKTRGQQVTLRCSPKSGHDTVSWYQQALGQGPQFIFQYYEEEERQRGNFPDRFSGHQFPNYSSELNVNALLLGDSALYLCASSRGTGGNEQFFGPGTRLTVL.